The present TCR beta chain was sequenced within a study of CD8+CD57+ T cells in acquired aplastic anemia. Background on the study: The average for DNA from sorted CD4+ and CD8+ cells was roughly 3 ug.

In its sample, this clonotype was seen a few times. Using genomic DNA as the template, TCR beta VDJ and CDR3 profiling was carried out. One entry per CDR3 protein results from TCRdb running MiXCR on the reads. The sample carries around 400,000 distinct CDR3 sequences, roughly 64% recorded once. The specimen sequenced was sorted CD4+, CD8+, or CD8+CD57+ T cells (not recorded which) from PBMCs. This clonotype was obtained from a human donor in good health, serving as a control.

CDR3 sequence (DNA): TGTGCCACCCGGGCTAGCGGGAGGGATGAGCAGTTCTTC. It translates to CATRASGRDEQFF. The chain has TRBV24-1 and TRBJ2-1; the match to TRBD2 covers 12 bases. Per germline, CDR1 KGHDR and CDR2 SFDVKD. The V segment lost 9 bases and the J segment 8 bases; nucleotides outside the gene matches: 4. The CDR3 is 13 amino acids.